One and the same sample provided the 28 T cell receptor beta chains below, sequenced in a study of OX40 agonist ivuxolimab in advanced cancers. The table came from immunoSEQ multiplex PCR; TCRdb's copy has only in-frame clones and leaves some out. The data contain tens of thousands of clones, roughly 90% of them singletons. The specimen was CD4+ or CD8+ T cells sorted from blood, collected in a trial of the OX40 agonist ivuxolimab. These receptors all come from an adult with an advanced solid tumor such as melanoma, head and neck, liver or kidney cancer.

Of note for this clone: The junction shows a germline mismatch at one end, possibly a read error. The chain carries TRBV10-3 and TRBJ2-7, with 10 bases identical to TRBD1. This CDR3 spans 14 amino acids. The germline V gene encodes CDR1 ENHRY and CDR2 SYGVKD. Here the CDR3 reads CAITEDRGAHEQYF. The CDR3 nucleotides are TGTGCCATCACTGAGGACAGGGGGGCCCACGAGCAGTACTTC.

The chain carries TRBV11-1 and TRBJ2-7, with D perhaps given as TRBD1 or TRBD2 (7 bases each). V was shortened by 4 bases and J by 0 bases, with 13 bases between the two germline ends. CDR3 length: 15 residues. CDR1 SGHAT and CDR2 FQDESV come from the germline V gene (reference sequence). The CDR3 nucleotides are TGTGCCAGCAGCTCAAGCGGGACAGCCTCCTACGAGCAGTACTTC. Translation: CASSSSGTASYEQYF.

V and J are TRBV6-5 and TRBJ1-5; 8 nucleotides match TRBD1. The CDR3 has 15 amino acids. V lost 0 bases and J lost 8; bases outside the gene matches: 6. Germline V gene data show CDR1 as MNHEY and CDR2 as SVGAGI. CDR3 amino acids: CASSYSTDRGEPQHF. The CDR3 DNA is TGTGCCAGCAGTTACTCGACCGACAGGGGCGAGCCCCAGCATTTT.

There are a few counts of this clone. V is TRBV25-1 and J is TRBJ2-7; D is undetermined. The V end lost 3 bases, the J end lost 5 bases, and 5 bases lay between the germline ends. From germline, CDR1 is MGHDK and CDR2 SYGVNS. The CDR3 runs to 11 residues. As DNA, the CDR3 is TGTGCCAGCAGTGAGGGCGACGAGCAGTACTTC. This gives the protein CASSEGDEQYF.

CDR3 coding DNA: TGTGCCAGTAGCGCCGGGGTCGGCGAGGCCTACGAGCAGTACTTC. The encoded protein is CASSAGVGEAYEQYF. The chain carries TRBV19 and TRBJ2-7; D is possibly TRBD2 (5 bases). Trimming left V 6 bases short and J 2 bases short, with 17 bases between. In germline, CDR1 is LNHDA, CDR2 SQIVND (reference sequence). CDR3 length: 15 amino acids.

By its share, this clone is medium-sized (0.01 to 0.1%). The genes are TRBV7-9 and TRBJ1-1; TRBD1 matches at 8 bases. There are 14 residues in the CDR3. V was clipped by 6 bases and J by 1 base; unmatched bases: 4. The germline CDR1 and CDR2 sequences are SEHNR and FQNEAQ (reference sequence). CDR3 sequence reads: CASRPGTGNTEAFF. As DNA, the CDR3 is TGTGCCAGCAGGCCCGGGACAGGGAACACTGAAGCTTTCTTT.

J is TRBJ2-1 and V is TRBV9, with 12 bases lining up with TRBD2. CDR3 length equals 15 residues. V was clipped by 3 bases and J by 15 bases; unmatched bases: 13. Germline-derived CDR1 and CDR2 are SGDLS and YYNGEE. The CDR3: CASSARTSGDGLPFF. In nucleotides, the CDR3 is TGTGCCAGCAGCGCCCGGACTAGCGGGGACGGTCTGCCGTTCTTC. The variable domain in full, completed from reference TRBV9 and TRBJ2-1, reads DSGVTQTPKHLITATGQRVTLRCSPRSGDLSVYWYQQSLDQGLQFLIQYYNGEERAKGNILERFSAQQFPDLHSELNLSSLELGDSALYFCASSARTSGDGLPFFGPGTRLTVL.

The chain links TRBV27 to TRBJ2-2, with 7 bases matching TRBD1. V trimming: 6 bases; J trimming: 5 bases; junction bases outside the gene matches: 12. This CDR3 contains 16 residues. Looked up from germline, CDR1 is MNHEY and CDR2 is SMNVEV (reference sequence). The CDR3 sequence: CASSSPDRVRTGELFF. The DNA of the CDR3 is TGTGCCAGCAGCTCCCCCGACAGGGTTCGGACCGGGGAGCTGTTTTTT.

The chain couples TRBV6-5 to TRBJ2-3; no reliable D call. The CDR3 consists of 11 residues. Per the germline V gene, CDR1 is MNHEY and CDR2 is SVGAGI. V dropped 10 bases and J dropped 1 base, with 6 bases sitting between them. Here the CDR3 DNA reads TGTGCCACCGCCGGCACAGATACGCAGTATTTT. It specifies CATAGTDTQYF.

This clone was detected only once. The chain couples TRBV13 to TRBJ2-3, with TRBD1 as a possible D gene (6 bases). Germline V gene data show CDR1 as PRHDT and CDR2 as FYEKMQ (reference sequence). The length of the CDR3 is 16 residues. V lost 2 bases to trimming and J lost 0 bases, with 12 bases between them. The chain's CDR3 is CASSLLRTASTDTQYF. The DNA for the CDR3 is TGTGCCAGCAGCTTACTAAGGACAGCTAGCACAGATACGCAGTATTTT.

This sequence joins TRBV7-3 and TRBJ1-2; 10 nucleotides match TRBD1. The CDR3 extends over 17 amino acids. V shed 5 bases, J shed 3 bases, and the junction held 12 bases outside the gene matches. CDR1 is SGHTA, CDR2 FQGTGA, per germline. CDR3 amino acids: CASSPRQGAILYYGYTF. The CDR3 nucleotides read TGTGCCAGCAGCCCTCGACAGGGGGCTATCCTCTACTATGGCTACACCTTC.

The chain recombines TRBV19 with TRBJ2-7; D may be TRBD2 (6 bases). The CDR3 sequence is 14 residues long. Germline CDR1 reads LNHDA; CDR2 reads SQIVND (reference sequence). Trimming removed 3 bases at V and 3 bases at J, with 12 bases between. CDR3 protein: CASSIGTGSYEQYF. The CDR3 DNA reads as TGTGCCAGTAGTATCGGGACTGGGAGCTACGAGCAGTACTTC.

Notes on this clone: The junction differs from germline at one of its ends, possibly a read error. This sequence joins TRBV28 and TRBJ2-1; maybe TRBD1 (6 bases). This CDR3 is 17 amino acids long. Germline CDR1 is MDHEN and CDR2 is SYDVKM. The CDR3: CASSSSGTPVTYSEQFF. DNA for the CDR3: TGTGCCAGCAGTTCCTCCGGGACACCCGTTACCTACAGTGAGCAGTTCTTC.

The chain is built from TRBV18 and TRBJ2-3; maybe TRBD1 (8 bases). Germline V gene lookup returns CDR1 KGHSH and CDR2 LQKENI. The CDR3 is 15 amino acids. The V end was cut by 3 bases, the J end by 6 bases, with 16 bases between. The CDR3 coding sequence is TGTGCCAGCTCACCCACAGGGGGGGCCCGTGATACGCAGTATTTT. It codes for CASSPTGGARDTQYF.

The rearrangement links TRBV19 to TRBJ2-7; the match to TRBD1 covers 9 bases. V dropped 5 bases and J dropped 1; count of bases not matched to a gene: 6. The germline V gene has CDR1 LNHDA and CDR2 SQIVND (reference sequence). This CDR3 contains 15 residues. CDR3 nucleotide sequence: TGTGCCAGTAGTCCGCGGACAGGGGTTTCCTACGAGCAGTACTTC. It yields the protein CASSPRTGVSYEQYF.

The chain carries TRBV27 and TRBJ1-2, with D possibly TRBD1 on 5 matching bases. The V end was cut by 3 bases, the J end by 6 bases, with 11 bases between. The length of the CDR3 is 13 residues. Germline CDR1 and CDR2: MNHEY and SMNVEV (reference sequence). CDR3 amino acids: CASSFGGADGYTF. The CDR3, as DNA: TGTGCCAGCAGTTTTGGAGGGGCTGATGGCTACACCTTC.

Written as DNA, the CDR3 is TGTGCCAGTAGTCTTACGGGATTGAGCACAGATACGCAGTATTTT. This encodes CASSLTGLSTDTQYF. The chain couples TRBV19 to TRBJ2-3; D might be TRBD2 (5 bases). This CDR3 comprises 15 residues. V was shortened by 5 bases and J by 0 bases, with 12 bases between the two germline ends. Germline V gene lookup returns CDR1 LNHDA and CDR2 SQIVND (reference sequence).

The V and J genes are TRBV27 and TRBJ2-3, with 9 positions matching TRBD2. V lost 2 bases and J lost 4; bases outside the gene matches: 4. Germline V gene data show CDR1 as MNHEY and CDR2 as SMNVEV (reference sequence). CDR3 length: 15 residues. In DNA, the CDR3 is TGTGCCAGCAGTTTAGTGCGGGAGGGTCCAGATACGCAGTATTTT. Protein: CASSLVREGPDTQYF.

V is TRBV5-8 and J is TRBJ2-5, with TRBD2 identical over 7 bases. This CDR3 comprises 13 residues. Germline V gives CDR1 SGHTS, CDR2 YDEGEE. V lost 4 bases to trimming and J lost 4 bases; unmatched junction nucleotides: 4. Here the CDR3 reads CASSLGLTETQYF. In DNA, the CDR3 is TGTGCCAGCAGCCTGGGACTAACAGAGACCCAGTACTTC.

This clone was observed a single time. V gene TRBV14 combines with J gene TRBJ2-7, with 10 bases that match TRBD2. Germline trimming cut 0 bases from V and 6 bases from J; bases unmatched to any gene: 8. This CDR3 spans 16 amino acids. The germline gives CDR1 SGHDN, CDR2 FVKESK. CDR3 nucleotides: TGTGCCAGCAGCCAAGATCTAGGAGCGGGAGGGTTCGAGCAGTACTTC. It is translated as CASSQDLGAGGFEQYF.

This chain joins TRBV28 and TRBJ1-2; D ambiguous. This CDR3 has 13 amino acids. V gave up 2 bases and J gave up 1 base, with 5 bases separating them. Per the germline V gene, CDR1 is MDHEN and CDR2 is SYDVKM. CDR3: CASSLGLNYGYTF. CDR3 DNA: TGTGCCAGCAGTTTAGGGCTTAACTATGGCTACACCTTC.

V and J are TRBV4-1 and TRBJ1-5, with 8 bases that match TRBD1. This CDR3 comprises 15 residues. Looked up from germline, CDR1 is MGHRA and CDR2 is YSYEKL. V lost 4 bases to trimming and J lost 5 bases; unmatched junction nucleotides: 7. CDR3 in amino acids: CASSPSGQGYQPQHF. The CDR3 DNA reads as TGCGCCAGCAGCCCCTCAGGACAGGGATATCAGCCCCAGCATTTT.

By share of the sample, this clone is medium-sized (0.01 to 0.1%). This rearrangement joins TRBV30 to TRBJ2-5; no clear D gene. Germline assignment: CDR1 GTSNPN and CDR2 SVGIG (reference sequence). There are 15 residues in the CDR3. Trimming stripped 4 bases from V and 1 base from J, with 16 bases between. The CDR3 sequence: CAWTGIHSPQETQYF. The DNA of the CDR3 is TGTGCCTGGACCGGAATTCATAGCCCCCAAGAGACCCAGTACTTC. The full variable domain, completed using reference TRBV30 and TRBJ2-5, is SQTIHQWPATLVQPVGSPLSLECTVEGTSNPNLYWYRQAAGRGLQLLFYSVGIGQISSEVPQNLSASRPQDRQFILSSKKLLLSDSGFYLCAWTGIHSPQETQYFGPGTRLLVL.

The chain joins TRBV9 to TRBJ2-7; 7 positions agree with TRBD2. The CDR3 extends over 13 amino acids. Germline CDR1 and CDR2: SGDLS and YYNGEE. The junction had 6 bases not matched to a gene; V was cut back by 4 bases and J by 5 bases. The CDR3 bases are TGTGCCAGCAGCCCCGGGGGGAAGGACGAGCAGTACTTC. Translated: CASSPGGKDEQYF.

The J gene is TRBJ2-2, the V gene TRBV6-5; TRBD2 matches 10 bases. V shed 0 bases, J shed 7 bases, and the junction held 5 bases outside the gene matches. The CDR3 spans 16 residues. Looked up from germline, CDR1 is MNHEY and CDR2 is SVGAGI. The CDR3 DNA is TGTGCCAGCAGTTACTCTCCTAGCGGGAGCGGCGGGGAGCTGTTTTTT. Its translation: CASSYSPSGSGGELFF.

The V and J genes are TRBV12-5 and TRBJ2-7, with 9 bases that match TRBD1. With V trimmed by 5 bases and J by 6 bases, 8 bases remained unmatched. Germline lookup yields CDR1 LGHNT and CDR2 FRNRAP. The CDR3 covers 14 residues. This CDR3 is CASGPGDRAGEQYF. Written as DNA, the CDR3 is TGTGCTAGTGGTCCTGGGGACAGGGCGGGCGAGCAGTACTTC.

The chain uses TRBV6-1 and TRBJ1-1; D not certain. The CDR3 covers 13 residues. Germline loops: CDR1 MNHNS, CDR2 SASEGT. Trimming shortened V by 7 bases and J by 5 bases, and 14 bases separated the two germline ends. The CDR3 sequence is CASTYGPETEAFF. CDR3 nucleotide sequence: TGTGCCAGCACTTACGGACCAGAGACTGAAGCTTTCTTT.

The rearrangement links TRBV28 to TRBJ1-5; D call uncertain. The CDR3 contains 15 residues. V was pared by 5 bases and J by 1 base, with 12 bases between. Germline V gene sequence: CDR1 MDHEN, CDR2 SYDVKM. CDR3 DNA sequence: TGTGCCAGCAGTAATCAACAGTCGAGCAATCAGCCCCAGCATTTT. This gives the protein CASSNQQSSNQPQHF.